This T cell receptor beta chain emerged from a study of OX40 agonist ivuxolimab in advanced cancers. Study-level background: Patients received ivuxolimab, an agonistic anti-OX40 (CD134) antibody. Participants averaged about 66 years of age (range roughly 23 to 90) and were less than 85% male. Findings and caveats of the study: Low normalized T-cell clonal expansion also characterized some of the nonresponders.

Trimming stripped 6 bases from V and 5 bases from J, with 19 bases between. Germline CDR1 SNHLY, CDR2 FYNNEI. This CDR3 region has 15 residues. Method: immunoSEQ multiplex PCR; TCRdb's copy keeps in-frame clones and lacks some. The sample lists more than 75,000 clones; roughly 93% were seen once. On this clone itself: Its specificity is unknown.

Sequencing was performed on CD4+ or CD8+ T cells sorted from blood, taken in a trial of the OX40 agonist ivuxolimab. The rearrangement links TRBV2 to TRBJ1-1, with D perhaps matching TRBD1 (5 bases). The receptor comes from an adult with an advanced solid tumor such as melanoma, head and neck, liver or kidney cancer. CDR3 protein: CASRVEGVGGTEAFF. The CDR3 DNA is TGTGCCAGCAGGGTTGAGGGAGTGGGGGGGACTGAAGCTTTCTTT.